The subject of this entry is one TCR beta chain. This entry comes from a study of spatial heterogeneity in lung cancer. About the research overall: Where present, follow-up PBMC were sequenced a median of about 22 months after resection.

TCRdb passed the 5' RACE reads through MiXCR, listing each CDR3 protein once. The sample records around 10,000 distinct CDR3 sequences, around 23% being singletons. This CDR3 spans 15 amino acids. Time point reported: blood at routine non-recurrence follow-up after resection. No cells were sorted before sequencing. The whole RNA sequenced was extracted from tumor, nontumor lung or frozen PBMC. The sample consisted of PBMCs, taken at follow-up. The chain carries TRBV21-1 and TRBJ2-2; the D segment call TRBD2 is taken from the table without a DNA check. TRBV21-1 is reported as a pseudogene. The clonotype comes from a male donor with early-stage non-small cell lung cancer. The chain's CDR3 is CASSQGLARVRELFF. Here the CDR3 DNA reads TGTGCCAGCAGCCAGGGGCTAGCCAGGGTCCGGGAGCTGTTTTTT.